Listed below are T cell receptor beta chains from one sample, sequenced in a study of cytotoxic CD8 clonotypes in ibrutinib-treated CLL. Libraries were prepared by immunoSEQ multiplex PCR; TCRdb keeps only in-frame clonotypes and omits some of them. This table holds approximately 190,000 clones, 70% found once. This material consisted of PBMCs, taken after 12 months of ibrutinib treatment. The receptors derive from a human donor with chronic lymphocytic leukemia. Both conserved end residues are part of each CDR3. D genes are given only for firm matches. Expanded clones are given a class, and other clones once, few, many or no size at all.

v_call: TRBV11-2
clone_size: -
j_call: TRBJ1-1
d_call: TRBD1
cdr3_aa: CASSLRGRLLNTEAFF
cdr3_nt: TGTGCCAGCAGCTTAAGGGGGCGGCTATTGAACACTGAAGCTTTCTTT

v_call: TRBV15
clone_size: -
j_call: TRBJ2-7
d_call: TRBD2
cdr3_aa: CATSRDHYGRAGNEQYF
cdr3_nt: TGTGCCACCAGCAGAGATCATTACGGGAGGGCCGGGAACGAGCAGTACTTC

v_call: TRBV5-1
clone_size: -
j_call: TRBJ2-1
d_call: TRBD2
cdr3_aa: CASSSGTSRSYNEQFF
cdr3_nt: TGCGCCAGCAGCTCGGGGACTAGCCGCTCCTACAATGAGCAGTTCTTC

v_call: TRBV5-4
clone_size: -
j_call: TRBJ1-3
d_call: TRBD1
cdr3_aa: CASSLADRGNTIYF
cdr3_nt: TGTGCCAGCAGCTTGGCGGACAGGGGGAACACCATATATTTT

v_call: TRBV5-5
clone_size: -
j_call: TRBJ2-1
d_call: TRBD2
cdr3_aa: CASSLSAGSYNEQFF
cdr3_nt: TGTGCCAGCAGCTTGTCAGCGGGGAGCTACAATGAGCAGTTCTTC

v_call: TRBV18
clone_size: -
j_call: TRBJ2-1
d_call: -
cdr3_aa: CASSRGRTSSYNEQFF
cdr3_nt: TGTGCCAGCTCACGGGGACGGACGAGCTCCTACAATGAGCAGTTCTTC

v_call: TRBV9
clone_size: -
j_call: TRBJ1-2
d_call: -
cdr3_aa: CASSAYRGLGGYTF
cdr3_nt: TGTGCCAGCAGCGCGTACCGGGGGCTCGGTGGCTACACCTTC

v_call: TRBV16
clone_size: -
j_call: TRBJ1-1
d_call: TRBD1
cdr3_aa: CASSPGTGWLDTEAFF
cdr3_nt: TGTGCCAGCAGCCCCGGGACAGGGTGGTTGGACACTGAAGCTTTCTTT

v_call: TRBV29-1
clone_size: -
j_call: TRBJ1-3
d_call: TRBD1
cdr3_aa: CSASQGAAGNTIYF
cdr3_nt: TGCAGCGCCTCACAGGGGGCTGCTGGAAACACCATATATTTT

v_call: TRBV27
clone_size: few
j_call: TRBJ1-2
d_call: TRBD1
cdr3_aa: CASSLGRGRGYTF
cdr3_nt: TGTGCCAGCAGTTTAGGCAGGGGGCGGGGCTACACCTTC

v_call: TRBV30
clone_size: few
j_call: TRBJ1-2
d_call: -
cdr3_aa: CAWSLGGAYGYTF
cdr3_nt: TGTGCCTGGAGTCTAGGGGGGGCCTATGGCTACACCTTC

v_call: TRBV2
clone_size: -
j_call: TRBJ2-2
d_call: TRBD1
cdr3_aa: CASRGGGTGRTGELFF
cdr3_nt: TGTGCCAGCAGGGGAGGTGGGACAGGGAGGACCGGGGAGCTGTTTTTT

v_call: TRBV2
clone_size: -
j_call: TRBJ1-2
d_call: -
cdr3_aa: CASSDPGFNYGYTF
cdr3_nt: TGTGCCAGCAGTGACCCGGGGTTCAACTATGGCTACACCTTC

v_call: TRBV7-9
clone_size: -
j_call: TRBJ2-7
d_call: -
cdr3_aa: CASSLRGPGSYEQYF
cdr3_nt: TGTGCCAGCAGTCTCCGGGGGCCTGGCTCCTACGAGCAGTACTTC

v_call: TRBV30
clone_size: -
j_call: TRBJ1-6
d_call: -
cdr3_aa: CAQRGPPAAPLHF
cdr3_nt: TGTGCCCAGAGGGGACCGCCGGCGGCACCCCTCCACTTT

v_call: TRBV30
clone_size: few
j_call: TRBJ1-2
d_call: -
cdr3_aa: CAWSVRTYLNYGYTF
cdr3_nt: TGTGCCTGGAGTGTACGGACCTATTTAAACTATGGCTACACCTTC

v_call: TRBV7-2
clone_size: once
j_call: TRBJ1-1
d_call: -
cdr3_aa: CASSLDRGARRTEAFF
cdr3_nt: TGTGCCAGCAGCTTAGATCGGGGGGCGCGGCGGACTGAAGCTTTCTTT

v_call: TRBV6-5
clone_size: -
j_call: TRBJ1-5
d_call: -
cdr3_aa: CASSKRGLNNQPQHF
cdr3_nt: TGTGCCAGCAGCAAACGGGGACTTAACAATCAGCCCCAGCATTTT

v_call: TRBV20-1
clone_size: -
j_call: TRBJ2-7
d_call: -
cdr3_aa: CSARNYEQYF
cdr3_nt: TGCAGTGCACGAAACTACGAGCAGTACTTC

v_call: TRBV12-5
clone_size: -
j_call: TRBJ2-1
d_call: -
cdr3_aa: CASGLVIGNSYNEQFF
cdr3_nt: TGTGCTAGTGGTTTGGTAATCGGGAACTCCTACAATGAGCAGTTCTTC

v_call: TRBV5-6
clone_size: -
j_call: TRBJ2-1
d_call: -
cdr3_aa: CASSFTGSSYNEQFF
cdr3_nt: TGTGCCAGCAGCTTTACCGGATCGTCCTACAATGAGCAGTTCTTC

v_call: TRBV6-1
clone_size: -
j_call: TRBJ1-4
d_call: -
cdr3_aa: CASSRETYEKLFF
cdr3_nt: TGTGCCAGCAGTAGGGAAACATATGAAAAACTGTTTTTT

v_call: TRBV29-1
clone_size: -
j_call: TRBJ1-2
d_call: -
cdr3_aa: CSVRTEANYGYTF
cdr3_nt: TGCAGCGTGAGGACTGAAGCTAACTATGGCTACACCTTC

v_call: TRBV5-3
clone_size: -
j_call: TRBJ2-1
d_call: TRBD2
cdr3_aa: CARSLLRERYNEQFF
cdr3_nt: TGTGCCAGAAGCTTGTTGCGGGAGCGTTACAATGAGCAGTTCTTC